This entry lists 15 T cell receptor beta chains sequenced from one sample in a study of shared clonotypes between healthy human individuals. The assay was immunoSEQ multiplex PCR, and TCRdb's table has in-frame clones only and misses some. The repertoire holds over a million clones, with about 96% as singletons. The sequenced sample consisted of naive CD4+ T cells sorted from blood. Subset specified: CD45RA+ positively selected. Source of these receptors: a man aged 30 to 39 in good health.

The chain uses TRBV4-1 and TRBJ1-1, with unresolved D. In germline, CDR1 is MGHRA, CDR2 YSYEKL. Deletions cut 8 bases from V and 7 bases from J, with 11 bases between. The CDR3 consists of 11 residues. The CDR3 loop is CASLSGFEAFF. The DNA of the CDR3 is TGCGCCAGCCTCTCCGGGTTTGAAGCTTTCTTT.

The rearrangement links TRBV29-1 to TRBJ2-1, with 16 bases aligning to TRBD2. Losses at the gene ends were 7 bases for V and 7 bases for J; bases not matched to a gene: 13. This CDR3 has 17 residues. CDR1 SQVTM and CDR2 ANQGSEA come from the germline V gene. The CDR3 nucleotides read TGCAGCGCACAACCCGGGACTAGCGGGAGGGCCTGGAATGAGCAGTTCTTC. Translation: CSAQPGTSGRAWNEQFF.

The chain is built from TRBV7-2 and TRBJ2-7; 8 bases are a match to TRBD2. Germline CDR1 reads SGHTA; CDR2 reads FQGNSA. Unmatched junction bases numbered 21, after V lost 6 bases and J lost 2 bases. CDR3 size: 19 residues. The CDR3 DNA reads TGTGCCAGCAGTGCAACTCAGCGGGAGAGCCACCTGACCCCCTACGAGCAGTACTTC. Protein product: CASSATQRESHLTPYEQYF.

This sequence joins TRBV5-5 and TRBJ2-2; no reliable D call. Looked up from germline, CDR1 is SGHKS and CDR2 is YYEKEE (reference sequence). The V end was cut by 4 bases, the J end by 7 bases, with 20 bases between. The CDR3 is made up of 16 amino acids. DNA for the CDR3: TGTGCCAGCAGCCAAGATGATCCCTGGTTCGGCGGGGAGCTGTTTTTT. This encodes CASSQDDPWFGGELFF.

The chain couples TRBV29-1 to TRBJ2-5; TRBD2 aligns across 8 bases. The germline V gene has CDR1 SQVTM and CDR2 ANQGSEA. CDR3 size: 13 residues. The ends lost 7 bases at V and 4 bases at J; junction bases unmatched: 8. CDR3 protein: CSAITGGGETQYF. The CDR3 DNA follows: TGCAGCGCCATAACGGGAGGGGGAGAGACCCAGTACTTC.

This clone was picked up one time. This sequence joins TRBV7-6 and TRBJ2-7; 8 bases line up with TRBD1. J gave up 5 bases and V 0 bases, and 0 bases lay outside the gene matches. The germline V gene encodes CDR1 SGHVS and CDR2 FNYEAQ. This CDR3 is 13 amino acids long. The CDR3 spells CASSLADRDEQYF. Written as DNA, the CDR3 is TGTGCCAGCAGCTTAGCGGACAGGGACGAGCAGTACTTC.

The V gene is TRBV28, the J gene TRBJ2-1; 7 bases are a match to TRBD2. Trimming cost V 6 bases and J 3 bases; bases outside gene matches: 11. The germline V gene has CDR1 MDHEN and CDR2 SYDVKM. CDR3 length equals 16 residues. In DNA form, the CDR3 reads TGTGCCAGCAGCGTGGGCGGGAGTTACGGCTACAATGAGCAGTTCTTC. Amino acids: CASSVGGSYGYNEQFF.

The chain recombines TRBV15 with TRBJ1-5; D might be TRBD1 (6 bases). CDR1 LNHNV and CDR2 YYDKDF come from the germline V gene (reference sequence). CDR3 length: 14 residues. V was pared by 4 bases and J by 1 base, with 8 bases between. This chain's CDR3 is CATSKGGSNQPQHF. The CDR3 DNA reads as TGTGCCACCAGCAAGGGGGGCAGCAATCAGCCCCAGCATTTT.

The chain employs TRBV30 and TRBJ1-1; tentative D call: TRBD1 (5 bases). The CDR3 contains 15 residues. The V end lost 7 bases, the J end lost 5 bases, and 23 bases lay between the germline ends. Germline CDR1 and CDR2: GTSNPN and SVGIG (reference sequence). CDR3 region: CASQGGSFRWTEAFF. DNA of the CDR3: TGTGCCTCCCAGGGCGGGTCTTTTCGATGGACTGAAGCTTTCTTT.

The chain recombines TRBV5-4 with TRBJ2-1, with 9 bases that match TRBD2. This CDR3 comprises 16 residues. Germline values: CDR1 SGHNT, CDR2 YYREEE (reference sequence). J was trimmed by 5 bases and V by 0 bases; bases with no gene match: 6. The CDR3 DNA reads as TGTGCCAGCAGCTTGGGGGCCAGCGGGAGGAACAATGAGCAGTTCTTC. This codes for CASSLGASGRNNEQFF.

V is TRBV27 and J is TRBJ2-1; D gene ambiguous. The CDR3 has 15 residues. Trimming cost V 3 bases and J 0 bases, with 9 bases left between them. CDR1 and CDR2 from the germline V gene are MNHEY and SMNVEV (reference sequence). The CDR3 is CASSFEQNSYNEQFF. The DNA for the CDR3 is TGTGCCAGCAGTTTCGAACAGAACTCCTACAATGAGCAGTTCTTC.

The V gene is TRBV18, the J gene TRBJ2-5; D gene ambiguous. CDR3 length equals 11 residues. Trimming took 4 bases from V and 5 from J, leaving 5 bases between them. Germline V gene data show CDR1 as KGHSH and CDR2 as LQKENI. CDR3 amino acids: CASSLVETQYF. Written as DNA, the CDR3 is TGTGCCAGCTCACTCGTGGAGACCCAGTACTTC. Supplemented by reference TRBV18 and TRBJ2-5, the full variable domain reads NAGVMQNPRHLVRRRGQEARLRCSPMKGHSHVYWYRQLPEEGLKFMVYLQKENIIDESGMPKERFSAEFPKEGPSILRIQQVVRGDSAAYFCASSLVETQYFGPGTRLLVL.

The chain has TRBV7-9 and TRBJ2-2; a weak D match, TRBD2 (5 bases). With 1 base removed from V and 2 bases from J, the gap between germline ends came to 11 bases. Germline V gene data show CDR1 as SEHNR and CDR2 as FQNEAQ (reference sequence). The CDR3 runs to 16 residues. The CDR3 region has the DNA TGTGCCAGCAGCTTAGGCTCTAGCCCTAACACCGGGGAGCTGTTTTTT. Its protein is CASSLGSSPNTGELFF.

The CDR3 spells CATSRGPTNEKLFF. CDR3 nucleotide sequence: TGTGCCACCTCCCGGGGCCCAACTAATGAAAAACTGTTTTTT. V and J are TRBV6-5 and TRBJ1-4, with D perhaps matching TRBD1 (5 bases). The CDR3 totals 14 residues. Trimming cost V 10 bases and J 0 bases, with 12 bases left between them. Germline V gene sequence: CDR1 MNHEY, CDR2 SVGAGI.

This chain links TRBV19 with TRBJ2-7; possible D gene TRBD1, 6 bases. V was pared by 5 bases and J by 5 bases, with 19 bases between. The CDR3 has 15 amino acids. Germline CDR1 and CDR2: LNHDA and SQIVND (reference sequence). CDR3 sequence: CASSPHRTVYHEQYF. Written as DNA, the CDR3 is TGTGCCAGTAGTCCTCACAGGACAGTCTACCACGAGCAGTACTTC.